The 6 T cell receptor beta chains reported below all come from one sample, sequenced in a study of OX40 agonist ivuxolimab in advanced cancers. The table came from immunoSEQ multiplex PCR; TCRdb's copy has only in-frame clones and leaves some out. The sample yields about 84,000 clones, around 90% seen once. The sample in question was CD4+ or CD8+ T cells sorted from blood, obtained in a trial of the OX40 agonist ivuxolimab. Receptors originate from an adult with an advanced solid tumor such as melanoma, head and neck, liver or kidney cancer.

The chain carries TRBV19 and TRBJ1-3; D is perhaps TRBD1 (5 bases). Per germline, CDR1 LNHDA and CDR2 SQIVND (reference sequence). This CDR3 is built from 15 residues. V lost 6 bases and J lost 7, with 19 bases in between. Written as DNA, the CDR3 is TGTGCCAGTAGAGGGGTGGACGGCGGCCGGAACACCATATATTTT. Translation: CASRGVDGGRNTIYF.

A few counts support this clone. The chain employs TRBV29-1 and TRBJ1-5; D gene ambiguous. The V and J ends lost 7 bases and 0 bases respectively, with 10 bases between them. The CDR3 extends over 13 amino acids. Germline loops: CDR1 SQVTM, CDR2 ANQGSEA. The CDR3 is CSAQASSNQPQHF. The CDR3 region has the DNA TGCAGCGCCCAGGCCAGTAGCAATCAGCCCCAGCATTTT. Full variable domain (missing parts from reference TRBV29-1 and TRBJ1-5): SAVISQKPSRDICQRGTSLTIQCQVDSQVTMMFWYRQQPGQSLTLIATANQGSEATYESGFVIDKFPISRPNLTFSTLTVSNMSPEDSSIYLCSAQASSNQPQHFGDGTRLSIL.

The CDR3 bases are TGTGCCAGCAGCGCGGGACAGGTCAATGAGCAGTTCTTC. Amino acids: CASSAGQVNEQFF. The chain is built from TRBV7-2 and TRBJ2-1; 8 bases line up with TRBD1. Germline values: CDR1 SGHTA, CDR2 FQGNSA. CDR3 size: 13 residues. J gave up 6 bases and V 5 bases, and 3 bases lay outside the gene matches.

The chain uses TRBV6-1 and TRBJ2-3, with D perhaps TRBD2 (6 bases). V was clipped by 2 bases and J by 1 base, with 16 bases between them. CDR3 length equals 17 residues. Per germline, CDR1 MNHNS and CDR2 SASEGT. This chain's CDR3 is CASSEFLATWGTDTQYF. In DNA, the CDR3 is TGTGCCAGCAGTGAATTTCTAGCGACTTGGGGCACAGATACGCAGTATTTT.

The chain is built from TRBV21-1 and TRBJ2-1; the table calls TRBD2, which could not be checked here. TRBV21-1 is given as a pseudogene. The CDR3 spans 18 residues. Here the CDR3 DNA reads TGTGCCAGCAGCAACAAGCGGGGGGGCCCCCAGTTGGCCAATGAGCAGTTCTTC. Translating it yields CASSNKRGGPQLANEQFF.

Here the CDR3 reads CASSPRVNYGYTF. The CDR3 bases are TGTGCCAGCTCACCACGCGTTAACTATGGCTACACCTTC. V usage is TRBV18 and J usage is TRBJ1-2, with D uncertain. Germline assignment: CDR1 KGHSH and CDR2 LQKENI. Between the trimmed V and J ends, which lost 1 base and 1 base, there was a span of 4 bases. CDR3 length: 13 amino acids.